The 2 T cell receptor beta chains below were found in one sample sequenced in a study of Graves' ophthalmopathy and Graves' hyperthyroidism. Amplification of the TCR beta CDR3 regions used RNA transcripts (as template). First-round RT-PCR used HTBI primers; second-round multiplex PCR followed. TCRdb ran MiXCR on the multiplex PCR reads and lists one entry per CDR3 protein. The sample holds under 400,000 distinct CDR3 sequences; 17% are singletons and the top ten take more than 9%. The sequenced sample consisted of peripheral blood. These TCRs come from an adult man with Graves' ophthalmopathy.

J is TRBJ1-1 and V is TRBV2; TRBD1 agrees at 7 bases. The assigned J gene may be wrong: the sequence end matches TRBJ2-1 better. Germline lookup yields CDR1 SNHLY and CDR2 FYNNEI. The length of the CDR3 is 14 residues. DNA of the CDR3: TGTGCCAGCAGTGATGCAGGGGGTGCGGACGAGCAGTTCTTC. Translated: CASSDAGGADEQFF.

The chain carries TRBV27 and TRBJ2-5; perhaps TRBD1 as D (5 bases). This CDR3 has 13 amino acids. CDR1 is MNHEY and CDR2 is SMNVEV in the germline V gene (reference sequence). V lost 5 bases and J lost 5, with 12 bases in between. The CDR3 loop is CASSPPGLETQYF. DNA of the CDR3: TGTGCCAGCAGTCCGCCAGGGTTGGAGACCCAGTACTTC.